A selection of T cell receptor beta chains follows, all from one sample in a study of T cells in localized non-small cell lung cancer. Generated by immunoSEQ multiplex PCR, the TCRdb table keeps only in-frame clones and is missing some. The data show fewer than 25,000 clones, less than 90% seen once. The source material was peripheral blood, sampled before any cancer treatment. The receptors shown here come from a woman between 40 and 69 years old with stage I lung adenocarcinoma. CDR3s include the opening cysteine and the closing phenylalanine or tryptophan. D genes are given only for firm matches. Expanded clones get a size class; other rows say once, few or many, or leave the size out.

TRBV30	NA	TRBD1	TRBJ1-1	CAWSKNRGDLTEAFF	TGTGCCTGGAGTAAAAACAGGGGAGATTTAACTGAAGCTTTCTTT
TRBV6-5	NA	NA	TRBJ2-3	CASRRGGSTDTQYF	TGTGCCAGCAGAAGGGGGGGTTCCACAGATACGCAGTATTTT
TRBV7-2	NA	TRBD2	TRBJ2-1	CASSLAPTSGDEQFF	TGTGCCAGCAGCTTAGCCCCGACTAGCGGGGATGAGCAGTTCTTC
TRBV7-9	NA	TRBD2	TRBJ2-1	CASSLVGGGAYNEQFF	TGTGCCAGCAGCTTAGTTGGCGGGGGGGCCTACAATGAGCAGTTCTTC
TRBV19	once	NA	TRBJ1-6	CASSTHGKSSYNSPLHF	TGTGCCAGTAGTACGCACGGAAAAAGCTCCTATAATTCACCCCTCCACTTT
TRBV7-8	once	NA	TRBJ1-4	CASSTGGAGEKLFF	TGTGCCAGCAGCACGGGGGGGGCTGGGGAAAAACTGTTTTTT
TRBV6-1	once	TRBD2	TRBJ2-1	CASSEELAGSYNEQFF	TGTGCCAGCAGTGAAGAACTAGCGGGGTCTTACAATGAGCAGTTCTTC
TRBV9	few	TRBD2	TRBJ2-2	CASSVVAGGNTGELFF	TGTGCCAGCAGCGTAGTTGCGGGGGGGAACACCGGGGAGCTGTTTTTT
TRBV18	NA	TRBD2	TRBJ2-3	CASSPSGAYDTQYF	TGTGCCAGCTCACCTAGCGGGGCCTACGATACGCAGTATTTT
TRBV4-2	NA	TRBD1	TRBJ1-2	CASSHLGDRVDYGYTF	TGTGCCAGCAGCCACTTGGGGGACAGGGTCGATTATGGCTACACCTTC
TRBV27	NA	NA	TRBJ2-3	CASSTPLGFPQYF	TGTGCCAGCAGCACCCCTCTAGGCTTTCCGCAGTATTTT
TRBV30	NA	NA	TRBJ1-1	CAWSLPAEAFF	TGTGCCTGGAGTCTGCCAGCTGAAGCTTTCTTT
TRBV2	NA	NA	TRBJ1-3	CASTVQNTIYF	TGTGCCAGCACTGTCCAAAACACCATATATTTT
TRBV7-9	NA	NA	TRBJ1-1	CASSSYGNTEAFF	TGTGCCAGCAGCTCCTACGGGAACACTGAAGCTTTCTTT
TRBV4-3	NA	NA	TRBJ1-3	CASSQGFSGTGNTIYF	TGCGCCAGCAGCCAAGGTTTCTCGGGAACTGGAAACACCATATATTTT
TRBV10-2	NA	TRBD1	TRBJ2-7	CASSALDRGLEQYF	TGCGCCAGCAGTGCCCTCGACAGGGGGCTCGAGCAGTACTTC
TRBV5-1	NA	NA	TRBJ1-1	CASSLGGVNTEAFF	TGCGCCAGCAGCCTGGGTGGGGTCAACACTGAAGCTTTCTTT
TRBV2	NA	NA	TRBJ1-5	CASSELGRDQPQHF	TGTGCCAGCAGTGAGCTGGGCAGGGATCAGCCCCAGCATTTT
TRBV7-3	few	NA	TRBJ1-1	CASSLFRDTEAFF	TGTGCCAGCAGCTTATTCAGGGACACTGAAGCTTTCTTT
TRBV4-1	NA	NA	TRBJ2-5	CASSQGGTTGFSRETQYF	TGCGCCAGCAGCCAAGGAGGGACAACCGGTTTTTCGCGGGAGACCCAGTACTTC
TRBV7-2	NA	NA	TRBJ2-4	CASSLTVDIQYF	TGTGCCAGCAGCTTAACAGTTGACATTCAGTACTTC
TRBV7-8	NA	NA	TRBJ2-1	CASSLVTSGNEQFF	TGTGCCAGCAGCTTAGTGACCAGCGGCAATGAGCAGTTCTTC
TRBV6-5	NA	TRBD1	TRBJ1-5	CASSYGQGIDQPQHF	TGTGCCAGCAGTTACGGACAGGGAATCGATCAGCCCCAGCATTTT
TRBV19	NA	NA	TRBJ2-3	CASSGSGHPSTDTQYF	TGTGCCAGTAGTGGCTCGGGACACCCATCCACAGATACGCAGTATTTT
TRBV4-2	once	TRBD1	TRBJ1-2	CASSQATGGQGRYGYTF	TGTGCCAGCAGCCAGGCGACAGGGGGCCAGGGCAGGTATGGCTACACCTTC
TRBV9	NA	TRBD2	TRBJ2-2	CASSVGASGQFLTGELFF	TGTGCCAGCAGCGTAGGGGCTAGCGGGCAGTTTCTTACCGGGGAGCTGTTTTTT
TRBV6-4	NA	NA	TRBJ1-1	CASSASENTEAFF	TGTGCCAGCAGTGCCTCAGAGAACACTGAAGCTTTCTTT
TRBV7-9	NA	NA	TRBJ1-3	CASSLGDSGNTIYF	TGTGCCAGCAGCTTAGGGGACTCTGGAAACACCATATATTTT
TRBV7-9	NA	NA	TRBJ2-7	CASSSLATYEQYF	TGTGCCAGCAGCTCCCTAGCGACCTACGAGCAGTACTTC
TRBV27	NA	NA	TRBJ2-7	CAASLGPNYEQYF	TGTGCCGCGAGTTTGGGACCGAACTACGAGCAGTACTTC
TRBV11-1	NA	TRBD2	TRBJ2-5	CASSLTGGLAGGPQETQYF	TGTGCCAGCAGCTTAACGGGAGGGCTAGCGGGGGGACCCCAAGAGACCCAGTACTTC
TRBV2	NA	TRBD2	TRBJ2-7	CASSGGGRGEQYF	TGTGCCAGCAGTGGGGGAGGGCGAGGCGAGCAGTACTTC
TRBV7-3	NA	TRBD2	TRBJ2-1	CASSPAGGLYNEQFF	TGTGCCAGCAGCCCAGCGGGGGGCCTCTACAATGAGCAGTTCTTC
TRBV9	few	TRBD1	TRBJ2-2	CASSIRPRQGKPNTGELFF	TGTGCCAGCAGCATACGCCCCCGACAGGGGAAGCCGAACACCGGGGAGCTGTTTTTT
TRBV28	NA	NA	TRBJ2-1	CASSQSPFNEQFF	TGTGCCAGCAGTCAGTCCCCTTTCAATGAGCAGTTCTTC
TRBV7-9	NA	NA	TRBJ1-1	CASSSGLKRGYTEAFF	TGTGCCAGCAGCTCGGGTTTAAAGAGGGGGTACACTGAAGCTTTCTTT
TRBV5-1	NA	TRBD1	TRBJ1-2	CASSPPGTGVLGYTF	TGCGCCAGCAGCCCCCCCGGGACAGGGGTTTTGGGCTACACCTTC
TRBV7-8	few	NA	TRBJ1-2	CASSLGVVGGSGGYTF	TGTGCCAGCAGCTTAGGGGTGGTGGGAGGGAGTGGCGGCTACACCTTC
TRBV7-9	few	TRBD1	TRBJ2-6	CASSFRQGESSGANVLTF	TGTGCCAGCAGCTTTCGGCAGGGGGAGAGCTCTGGGGCCAACGTCCTGACTTTC
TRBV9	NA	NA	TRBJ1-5	CASSVGEWNQPQHF	TGTGCCAGCAGCGTAGGCGAGTGGAATCAGCCCCAGCATTTT
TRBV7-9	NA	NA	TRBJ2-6	CASSFGGLGANVLTF	TGTGCCAGCAGCTTCGGGGGGCTTGGGGCCAACGTCCTGACTTTC
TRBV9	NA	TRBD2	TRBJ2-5	CASSPGLAGEETQYF	TGTGCCAGCAGCCCGGGACTAGCGGGGGAAGAGACCCAGTACTTC
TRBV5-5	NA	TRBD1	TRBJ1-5	CASSLSDRGPQPQHF	TGTGCCAGCAGCCTCTCGGACAGGGGGCCCCAGCCCCAGCATTTT
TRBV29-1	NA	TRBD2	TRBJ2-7	CSVDMRERGGSYEQYF	TGCAGCGTTGACATGAGAGAGCGGGGGGGCTCCTACGAGCAGTACTTC
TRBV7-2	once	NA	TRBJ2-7	CASSLGAGGTYEQYF	TGTGCCAGCAGCTTAGGGGCCGGAGGGACCTACGAGCAGTACTTC
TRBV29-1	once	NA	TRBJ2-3	CSVEPYVGGRTDTQYF	TGCAGCGTTGAACCCTATGTGGGGGGGCGAACAGATACGCAGTATTTT
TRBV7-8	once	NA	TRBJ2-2	CASSLATNILGELFF	TGTGCCAGCAGCTTAGCCACTAATATACTCGGGGAGCTGTTTTTT
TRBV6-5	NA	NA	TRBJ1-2	CASQPTGRGYYGYTF	TGTGCCAGCCAACCTACAGGGAGGGGTTACTATGGCTACACCTTC
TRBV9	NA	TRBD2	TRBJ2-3	CASSVTSGASLNTDTQYF	TGTGCCAGCAGCGTCACTAGCGGGGCGAGCTTAAACACAGATACGCAGTATTTT
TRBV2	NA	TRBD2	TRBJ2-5	CASIPAGAQETQYF	TGTGCCAGCATCCCAGCGGGGGCACAAGAGACCCAGTACTTC
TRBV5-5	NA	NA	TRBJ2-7	CASSFRSAGSYEQYF	TGTGCCAGCAGCTTTAGGTCAGCAGGATCCTACGAGCAGTACTTC
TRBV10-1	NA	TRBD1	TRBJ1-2	CASPKEGQGVYGYTF	TGCGCCAGCCCAAAGGAGGGACAGGGGGTCTATGGCTACACCTTC
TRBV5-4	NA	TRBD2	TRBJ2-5	CASSEGLAGGPETQYF	TGTGCCAGCAGCGAAGGACTAGCGGGGGGGCCAGAGACCCAGTACTTC
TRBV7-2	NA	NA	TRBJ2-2	CASSPVNTGELFF	TGTGCCAGCAGCCCAGTGAACACCGGGGAGCTGTTTTTT
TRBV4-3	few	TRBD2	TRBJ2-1	CASSQDSGAGGHEQFF	TGCGCCAGCAGCCAAGATTCCGGAGCGGGGGGGCACGAGCAGTTCTTC
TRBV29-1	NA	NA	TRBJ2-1	CSVEGLIRREQFF	TGCAGCGTTGAGGGTCTTATCAGACGCGAGCAGTTCTTC
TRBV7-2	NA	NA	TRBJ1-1	CASSLGTANTEAFF	TGTGCCAGCAGCTTAGGGACAGCAAACACTGAAGCTTTCTTT